The rows below give T cell receptor beta chains drawn from one sample of a study of blood T cell repertoires in COVID-19. Clones were sequenced by immunoSEQ multiplex PCR, and TCRdb holds only the in-frame ones, with some missing. Of roughly 670,000 clones in the sample, over 80% were seen once. The specimen was peripheral blood. The receptors shown here come from a woman aged 18-30 years with acute or convalescent COVID-19. Each CDR3 is given with its conserved first and last residue. D genes are given only for firm matches. The size of a clone is reported for some rows only, either as once, few or many, or as a class for expanded clones.

J gene | V gene | D gene | clone size | CDR3 protein | CDR3 DNA
TRBJ2-3 | TRBV4-3 | TRBD2 | - | CASSRTVHPAGEPDTQYF | TGCGCCAGCAGCCGGACCGTACACCCAGCGGGGGAGCCAGATACGCAGTATTTT
TRBJ2-3 | TRBV7-8 | TRBD2 | - | CASSLVGLAGEDTQYF | TGTGCCAGCAGCTTAGTGGGACTAGCGGGGGAAGATACGCAGTATTTT
TRBJ1-1 | TRBV6-5 | TRBD1 | - | CASSYRRTGMNTEAFF | TGTGCCAGCAGTTACCGCCGGACAGGGATGAACACTGAAGCTTTCTTT
TRBJ2-1 | TRBV5-8 | - | - | CASSLPGNYYNEQFF | TGTGCCAGCAGCTTGCCCGGTAACTACTACAATGAGCAGTTCTTC
TRBJ1-2 | TRBV12-3/TRBV12-4 | - | - | CASSSPQGYGYTF | TGTGCCAGCAGTTCGCCCCAGGGCTATGGCTACACCTTC
TRBJ2-7 | TRBV19 | - | once | CATQGWGYEQYF | TGTGCCACCCAGGGGTGGGGGTACGAGCAGTACTTC
TRBJ2-3 | TRBV9 | TRBD2 | - | CASASGGGTQGAQYF | TGTGCCAGCGCTAGCGGCGGGGGAACACAAGGGGCGCAGTATTTT
TRBJ1-5 | TRBV24-1 | - | - | CATSATRGDGQPQHF | TGTGCCACCAGTGCTACCAGGGGAGACGGTCAGCCCCAGCATTTT
TRBJ1-2 | TRBV13 | - | - | CATPDSRNYGYTF | TGTGCCACCCCAGACAGCCGCAACTATGGCTACACCTTC
TRBJ2-3 | TRBV11-3 | TRBD2 | - | CASSHGGAQDTQYF | TGTGCCAGCAGCCACGGGGGGGCACAAGATACGCAGTATTTT
TRBJ2-5 | TRBV4-1 | - | few | CASSHPPGVGETQYF | TGCGCCAGCAGCCACCCGCCAGGGGTTGGTGAGACCCAGTACTTC
TRBJ2-3 | TRBV7-8 | TRBD2 | - | CASRGGLASDTQYF | TGTGCCAGCCGCGGTGGACTAGCATCTGATACGCAGTATTTT